The following is a TCR beta chain sequence with its context. Antigen: not known. Each CDR3 protein is one row after TCRdb ran MiXCR on the 5' RACE reads. The sample has about 400,000 distinct CDR3 sequences, around a quarter seen once. The source of the sample is a study of T-cell memory formation after mild COVID-19. Study-wide points: Mainly in CM and EM were contracting CD4+ clones; CD8+ were in EMRA.

The CDR3 consists of 15 residues. The V end was cut by 3 bases, the J end by 1 base, with 13 bases between. Germline V gene lookup returns CDR1 SGHRS and CDR2 YFSETQ. The clonotype was recovered from an adult woman who had mild COVID-19 (a few samples of this study predate the infection). Cell type and time point are not known. This chain joins TRBV5-1 and TRBJ2-5; D assignment may be TRBD1 or TRBD2 (5 bases each). Sequencing input: PBMCs or a T cell subset sorted from them (not recorded which). The CDR3 nucleotides read TGCGCCAGCAGCTCCAGCCCCGGGGCCCAAGAGACCCAGTACTTC. Its protein is CASSSSPGAQETQYF.